This T cell receptor (beta chain) was profiled in a study of OX40 agonist ivuxolimab in advanced cancers. Study summary: A male proportion of just over 80% was recorded, with mean age about 60 years and range roughly 20 to 85. Two cutaneous melanoma patients and one hepatocellular carcinoma patient, three in all, had partial responses.

Per the germline V gene, CDR1 is SGHRS and CDR2 is YFSETQ. The CDR3 totals 17 residues. Trimming removed 3 bases at V and 0 bases at J, with 16 bases between. Study observations and caveats: On average, CD8+ T cells showed a greater number of expanded clones than CD4+.

Autoimmune disease history or systemic immunosuppression led to patients being barred. Comments on this clone: As yet, its antigen is unknown.

Produced via immunoSEQ multiplex PCR; TCRdb's table is partial and in-frame only. The sample comprises over 70,000 clones, around nine tenths of which are singletons, and around 1.5% rests with the top ten. This specimen was CD4+ or CD8+ T cells sorted from blood, taken in a trial of the OX40 agonist ivuxolimab. The chain employs TRBV5-1 and TRBJ1-3, with TRBD1 as a possible D gene (6 bases). This TCR was recovered from an adult with an advanced solid tumor such as melanoma, head and neck, liver or kidney cancer. The CDR3 DNA reads as TGCGCCAGCAGCTCAGGCACCGGGACAAACTCTGGAAACACCATATATTTT. It specifies CASSSGTGTNSGNTIYF.